This T cell receptor (beta chain) was documented in a study of response to subunit inactivated influenza vaccine. The study's findings and limits: Authors proposed each seasonal influenza vaccination draws in few new T cells.

TCRdb recomputed calls from the RT-PCR reads with MiXCR, one row per CDR3 protein. The sample has roughly 570,000 distinct CDR3 sequences, roughly 15% seen once. Germline V gene data show CDR1 as SGHTA and CDR2 as FQGNSA. The CDR3 spans 15 residues. In regard to this clonotype: The antigen remains undetermined. Relative to the germline gene, one junction end is altered; a read error may explain this.

The starting material was PBMCs from blood, obtained less than 13 days after vaccination. The receptor's source is a man aged 50-59 years who received an inactivated influenza vaccine. The genes are TRBV7-2 and TRBJ2-1, with D hard to call. CDR3 coding DNA: TGTGCCAGCAGACCCGGCGTTGGGTCCTATAATGAGCAGTTCTTC. As protein: CASRPGVGSYNEQFF.